This record concerns one T cell receptor beta chain sequence. The germline V gene encodes CDR1 MNHEY and CDR2 SMNVEV (reference sequence). The CDR3 consists of 15 residues. Unmatched junction bases numbered 4, after V lost 6 bases and J lost 5 bases. The data were taken from a study of CD8+ T cells in alopecia areata. cDNA serving as the sequencing template came from extracted, reverse transcribed RNA. Produced via immunoSEQ multiplex PCR; TCRdb's table is partial and in-frame only. The sample includes about 190,000 clones, around 60% seen only once; the top ten take about 0.69%. Stated treatment: oral pan-JAK inhibitor, 5-10 mg twice daily. The sorting of PBMCs gave CD4+ and CD8+ T cells.

The V call is TRBV27, the J call TRBJ2-2, with 12 bases fitting TRBD2. The clonotype was recovered from a human donor with alopecia areata. Sequenced here: CD4+ T cells sorted from blood, sampled at week 4, from a patient treated with tofacitinib. CDR3 amino acids: CASRQTSGGTGELFF. CDR3 DNA: TGTGCCAGCAGACAAACTAGCGGGGGGACCGGGGAGCTGTTTTTT.